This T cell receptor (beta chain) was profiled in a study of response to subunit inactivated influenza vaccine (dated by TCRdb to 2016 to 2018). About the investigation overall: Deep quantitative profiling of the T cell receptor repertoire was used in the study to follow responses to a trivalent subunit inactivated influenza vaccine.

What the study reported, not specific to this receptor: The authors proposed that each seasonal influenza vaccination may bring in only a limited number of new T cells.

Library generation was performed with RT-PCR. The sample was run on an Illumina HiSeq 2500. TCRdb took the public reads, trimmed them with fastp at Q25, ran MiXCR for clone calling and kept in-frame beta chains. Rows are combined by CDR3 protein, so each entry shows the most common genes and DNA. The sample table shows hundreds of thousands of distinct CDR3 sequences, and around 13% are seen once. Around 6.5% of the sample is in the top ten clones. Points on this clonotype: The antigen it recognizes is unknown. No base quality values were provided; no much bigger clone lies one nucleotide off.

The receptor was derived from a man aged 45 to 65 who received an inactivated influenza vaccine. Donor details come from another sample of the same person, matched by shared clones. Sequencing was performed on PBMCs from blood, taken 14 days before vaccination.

CDR3 reads: CASSRELAGNYEQYF. The bases are TGTGCCAGCAGCCGGGAACTAGCGGGCAACTACGAGCAGTACTTC. The sequence is built from TRBV4-2 and TRBJ2-7; 9 bases in the junction line up with TRBD2. CDR1 LGHNA and CDR2 YNFKEQ are derived from the germline V gene. There are 15 amino acids in the CDR3, from cysteine to phenylalanine inclusive. The sequence is cut down to CDR3 DNA, 45 bases in frame from base 1. Trimming removed 4 bases from V and 3 bases from J; the gene matches leave 7 bases unexplained.